This TCR beta chain was captured by sequencing in a study of blood T cell repertoires in COVID-19. Study-wide background: Samples came from the United States, Italy and Spain, spanning acute and convalescent COVID-19. T cells, B-cell-depleted T cells, or PBMCs provided the cDNA or gDNA that served as material.

The authors' processing: Estimates of nucleated cell counts were drawn from the amplification of reference gene primers. Measured with immunoSEQ multiplex PCR; TCRdb has only the in-frame clones, and not every one. V, J and clone size were drawn from that table, and D and trimming were deduced from the DNA. The sample has 64,000 or so clones; approximately 78% are singletons. The table lists this clone with a few counts. Germline values: CDR1 SGHRS, CDR2 YFSETQ. The V gene end was trimmed by 2 bases and the J gene end by 8 bases; junction bases not matched to a gene: 1. CDR3 length equals 12 residues.

This receptor was identified in a man at least 80 years old with acute or convalescent COVID-19. The sequenced material came from peripheral blood. J is TRBJ2-1 and V is TRBV5-1; TRBD2 agrees at 7 bases. CDR3 loop: CASSFGGYEQFF. DNA of the CDR3: TGCGCCAGCAGCTTCGGGGGGTATGAGCAGTTCTTC.